These 14 T cell receptor beta chains came from one sample sequenced in a study of cytomegalovirus exposure and HLA in healthy donors. The PCR used 60 Vbeta and 13 Jbeta primers. Repertoires were generated with immunoSEQ multiplex PCR, while TCRdb's copy carries only in-frame clones and drops some. The sample includes 90,000 to 150,000 clones, approximately 80% of them seen just once. Sequencing was carried out using PBMCs. The source is a man in his forties or fifties in good health and CMV-seropositive.

In its sample, this clone was seen a few times. The rearrangement joins TRBV10-2 to TRBJ1-5; 8 nucleotides align to TRBD1. V lost 7 bases, J lost 4 bases, and 12 bases stayed unmatched. The CDR3 loop spans 16 amino acids. The V gene's germline CDR1 is WSHSY and CDR2 SAAADI. Here the CDR3 DNA reads TGCGCCAGCACAGGGGGCGCGGGTAAGATGAATCAGCCCCAGCATTTT. This sequence encodes CASTGGAGKMNQPQHF.

The chain combines TRBV7-2 with TRBJ1-2; 7 positions agree with TRBD1. Germline V gene lookup returns CDR1 SGHTA and CDR2 FQGNSA. V shed 5 bases and J 4 bases; nucleotides not matched to a gene: 7. The length of the CDR3 is 14 residues. The CDR3: CASSETGLGYGYTF. As DNA, the CDR3 is TGTGCCAGCAGCGAGACAGGGTTGGGCTATGGCTACACCTTC.

A note on this clone: Other DNA sequences of this sample code for an identical CDR3. V usage is TRBV5-1 and J usage is TRBJ1-6, with 7 bases that match TRBD1. This CDR3 comprises 15 residues. Germline V gene sequence: CDR1 SGHRS, CDR2 YFSETQ. The trim removed 4 bases at V and 7 bases at J, leaving 8 bases unmatched. The CDR3 coding sequence is TGCGCCAGCAGCACCGGGACAGTAAAAAATTCACCCCTCCACTTT. Protein sequence: CASSTGTVKNSPLHF. Full variable domain (rest looked up from reference TRBV5-1 and TRBJ1-6): KAGVTQTPRYLIKTRGQQVTLSCSPISGHRSVSWYQQTPGQGLQFLFEYFSETQRNKGNFPGRFSGRQFSNSRSEMNVSTLELGDSALYLCASSTGTVKNSPLHFGNGTRLTVT.

The J gene is TRBJ1-1, the V gene TRBV6-1; D unresolved. Germline CDR1 reads MNHNS; CDR2 reads SASEGT. This CDR3 spans 12 amino acids. Trimming pared 6 bases from V and 3 bases from J, leaving 8 bases between. CDR3 bases: TGTGCCAGCAGCGATCGAGACACTGAAGCTTTCTTT. This gives the protein CASSDRDTEAFF.

The CDR3: CASSVGSSYEQYF. DNA of the CDR3: TGTGCCAGCAGTGTAGGGAGCTCCTACGAGCAGTACTTC. This chain uses TRBV7-2 with TRBJ2-7; perhaps TRBD2 as D (5 bases). The CDR3 is made up of 13 amino acids. Trimming took off 6 bases at V and 0 bases at J, with 9 bases between the two ends. Per the germline V gene, CDR1 is SGHTA and CDR2 is FQGNSA.

A single count supports this clone. The chain joins TRBV30 to TRBJ2-3; TRBD2 might be the D (7 bases). From germline, CDR1 is GTSNPN and CDR2 SVGIG (reference sequence). The CDR3 extends over 13 amino acids. Trimming stripped 8 bases from V and 3 bases from J, with 15 bases between. CDR3 residues: CATSGGQTDTQYF. The DNA of the CDR3 is TGTGCCACGTCCGGGGGGCAGACAGATACGCAGTATTTT. The full variable domain, its missing parts supplied by reference TRBV30 and TRBJ2-3, is SQTIHQWPATLVQPVGSPLSLECTVEGTSNPNLYWYRQAAGRGLQLLFYSVGIGQISSEVPQNLSASRPQDRQFILSSKKLLLSDSGFYLCATSGGQTDTQYFGPGTRLTVL.

This rearrangement joins TRBV5-4 to TRBJ2-3; a possible D gene is TRBD1 (7 bases). The germline V gene encodes CDR1 SGHNT and CDR2 YYREEE (reference sequence). Trimming pared 0 bases from V and 5 bases from J, leaving 10 bases between. This CDR3 region has 14 residues. CDR3 sequence: CASSLGQGGDTQYF. CDR3 nucleotides: TGTGCCAGCAGCTTGGGGCAGGGGGGAGATACGCAGTATTTT.

The V call is TRBV7-9, the J call TRBJ1-4; the D is unclear. The CDR3 covers 14 residues. V was pared by 5 bases and J by 7 bases, with 14 bases between. Germline-derived CDR1 and CDR2 are SEHNR and FQNEAQ (reference sequence). The CDR3, as DNA: TGTGCCAGCAGCCTGACCGAAGGCGGTGAAAAACTGTTTTTT. Amino acids: CASSLTEGGEKLFF. The entire variable domain, with the rest obtained from reference TRBV7-9 and TRBJ1-4, is as follows: DTGVSQNPRHKITKRGQNVTFRCDPISEHNRLYWYRQTLGQGPEFLTYFQNEAQLEKSRLLSDRFSAERPKGSFSTLEIQRTEQGDSAMYLCASSLTEGGEKLFFGSGTQLSVL.

This CDR3 is CASSFERYGYTF. The CDR3 bases are TGTGCCAGCAGTTTTGAGAGATATGGCTACACCTTC. The chain joins TRBV28 to TRBJ1-2; D unclear. This CDR3 comprises 12 residues. V was pared by 3 bases and J by 5 bases, with 7 bases between. Germline CDR1 and CDR2: MDHEN and SYDVKM.

V is TRBV19 and J is TRBJ2-4, with a tentative D call TRBD1 (6 bases). V shed 5 bases and J shed 8 bases, with 19 bases lying between them. The CDR3 totals 15 residues. CDR1 and CDR2 from the germline V gene are LNHDA and SQIVND (reference sequence). The CDR3 here is CASSALQGFVDIQYF. DNA for the CDR3: TGTGCCAGTAGTGCCCTACAGGGATTCGTGGACATTCAGTACTTC.

This clone was seen a few times. V usage is TRBV6-5 and J usage is TRBJ1-1; possible D gene TRBD1, 5 bases. Trimming took 0 bases from V and 1 from J, leaving 9 bases between them. This CDR3 is built from 15 residues. The germline gives CDR1 MNHEY, CDR2 SVGAGI. The CDR3 protein is CASSYSWQGNTEAFF. The CDR3 region has the DNA TGTGCCAGCAGTTACTCCTGGCAGGGGAACACTGAAGCTTTCTTT.

This clone was detected only once. The rearrangement links TRBV5-1 to TRBJ1-6; D gene ambiguous. Trimming pared 0 bases from V and 10 bases from J, leaving 17 bases between. CDR3 size: 16 residues. Germline V gene sequence: CDR1 SGHRS, CDR2 YFSETQ. In DNA form, the CDR3 reads TGCGCCAGCAGCTTGGACCGAGGAGCCCGCACCTCACCCCTCCACTTT. Translated, it gives CASSLDRGARTSPLHF.

The chain has TRBV30 and TRBJ2-1, with D tentatively TRBD2 (5 bases). V was pared by 5 bases and J by 7 bases, with 18 bases between. The CDR3 covers 14 residues. Germline CDR1 GTSNPN, CDR2 SVGIG (reference sequence). The CDR3 DNA reads TGTGCCTGGGGACGGTGGCTAGCTGAAAATGAGCAGTTCTTC. Encoded protein: CAWGRWLAENEQFF. Looking up the rest from reference TRBV30 and TRBJ2-1 gives the full variable domain: SQTIHQWPATLVQPVGSPLSLECTVEGTSNPNLYWYRQAAGRGLQLLFYSVGIGQISSEVPQNLSASRPQDRQFILSSKKLLLSDSGFYLCAWGRWLAENEQFFGPGTRLTVL.

The CDR3 region is CASSFSDYNEQFF. The CDR3 nucleotides read TGTGCCAGCAGCTTTTCAGATTACAATGAGCAGTTCTTC. The rearrangement joins TRBV7-2 to TRBJ2-1; D is unclear. The V and J ends lost 3 bases and 4 bases respectively, with 7 bases between them. Germline V gives CDR1 SGHTA, CDR2 FQGNSA. CDR3 size: 13 residues.